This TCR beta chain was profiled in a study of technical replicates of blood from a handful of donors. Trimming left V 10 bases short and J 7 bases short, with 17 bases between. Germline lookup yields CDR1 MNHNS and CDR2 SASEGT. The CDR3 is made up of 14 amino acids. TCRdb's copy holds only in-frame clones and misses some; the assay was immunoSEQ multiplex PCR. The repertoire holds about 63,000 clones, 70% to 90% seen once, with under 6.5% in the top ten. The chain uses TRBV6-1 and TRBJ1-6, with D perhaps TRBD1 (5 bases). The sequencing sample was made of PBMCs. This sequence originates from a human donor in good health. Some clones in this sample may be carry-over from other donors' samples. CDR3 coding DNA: TGTGCCACCTTGGGCCCTAGGGGAAATTCACCCCTCCACTTT. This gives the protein CATLGPRGNSPLHF.